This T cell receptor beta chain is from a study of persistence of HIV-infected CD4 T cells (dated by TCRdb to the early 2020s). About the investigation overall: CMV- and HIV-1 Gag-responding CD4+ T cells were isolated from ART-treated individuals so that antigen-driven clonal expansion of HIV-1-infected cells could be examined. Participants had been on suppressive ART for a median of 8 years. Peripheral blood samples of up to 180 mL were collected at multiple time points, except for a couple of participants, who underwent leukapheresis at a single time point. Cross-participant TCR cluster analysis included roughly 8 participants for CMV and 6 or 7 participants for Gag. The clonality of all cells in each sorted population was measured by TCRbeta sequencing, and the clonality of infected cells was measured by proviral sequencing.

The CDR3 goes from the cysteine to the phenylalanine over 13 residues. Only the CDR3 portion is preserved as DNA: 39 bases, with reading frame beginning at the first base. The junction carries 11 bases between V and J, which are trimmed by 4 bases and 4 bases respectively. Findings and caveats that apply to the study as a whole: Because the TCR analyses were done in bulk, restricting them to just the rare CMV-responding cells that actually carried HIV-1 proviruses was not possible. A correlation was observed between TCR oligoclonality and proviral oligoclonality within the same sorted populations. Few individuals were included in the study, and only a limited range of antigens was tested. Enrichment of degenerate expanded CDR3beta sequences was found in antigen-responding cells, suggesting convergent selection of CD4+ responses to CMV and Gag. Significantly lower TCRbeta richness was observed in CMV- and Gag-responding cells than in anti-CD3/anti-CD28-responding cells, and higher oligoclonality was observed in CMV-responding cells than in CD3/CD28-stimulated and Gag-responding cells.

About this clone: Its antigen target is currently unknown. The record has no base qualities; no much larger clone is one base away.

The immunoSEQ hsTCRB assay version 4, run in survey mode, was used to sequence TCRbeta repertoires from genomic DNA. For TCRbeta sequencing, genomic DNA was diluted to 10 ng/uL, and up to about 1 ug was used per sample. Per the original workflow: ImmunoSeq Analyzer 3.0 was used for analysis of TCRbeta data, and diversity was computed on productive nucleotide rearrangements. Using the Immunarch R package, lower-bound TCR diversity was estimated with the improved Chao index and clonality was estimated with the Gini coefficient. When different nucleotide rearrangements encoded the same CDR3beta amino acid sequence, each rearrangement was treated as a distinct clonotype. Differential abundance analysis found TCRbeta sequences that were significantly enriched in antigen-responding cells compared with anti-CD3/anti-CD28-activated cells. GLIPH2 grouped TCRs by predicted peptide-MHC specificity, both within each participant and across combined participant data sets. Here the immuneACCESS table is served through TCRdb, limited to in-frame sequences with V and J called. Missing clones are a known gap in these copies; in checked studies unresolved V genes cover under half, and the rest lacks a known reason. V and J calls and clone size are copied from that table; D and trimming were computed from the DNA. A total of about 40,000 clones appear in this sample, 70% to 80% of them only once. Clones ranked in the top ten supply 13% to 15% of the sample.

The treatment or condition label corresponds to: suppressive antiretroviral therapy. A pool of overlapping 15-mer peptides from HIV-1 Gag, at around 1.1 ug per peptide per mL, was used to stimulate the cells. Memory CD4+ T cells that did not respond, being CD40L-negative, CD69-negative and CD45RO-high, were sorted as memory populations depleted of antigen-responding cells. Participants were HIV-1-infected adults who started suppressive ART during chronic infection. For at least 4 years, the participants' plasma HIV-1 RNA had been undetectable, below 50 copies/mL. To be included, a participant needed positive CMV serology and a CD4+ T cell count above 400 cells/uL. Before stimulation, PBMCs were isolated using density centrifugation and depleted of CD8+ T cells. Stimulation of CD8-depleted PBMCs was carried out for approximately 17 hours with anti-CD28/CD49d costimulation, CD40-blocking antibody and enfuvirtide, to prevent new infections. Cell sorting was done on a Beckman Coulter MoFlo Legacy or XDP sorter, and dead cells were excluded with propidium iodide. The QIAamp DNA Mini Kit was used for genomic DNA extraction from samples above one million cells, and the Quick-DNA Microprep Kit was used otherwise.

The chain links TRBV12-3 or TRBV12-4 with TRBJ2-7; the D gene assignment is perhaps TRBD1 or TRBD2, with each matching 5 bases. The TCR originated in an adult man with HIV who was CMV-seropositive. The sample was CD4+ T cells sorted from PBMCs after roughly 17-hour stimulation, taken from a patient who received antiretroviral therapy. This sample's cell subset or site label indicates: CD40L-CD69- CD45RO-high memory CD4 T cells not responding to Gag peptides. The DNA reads TGTGCCAGCAGTTACAGGCCGGGGTACGAGCAGTACTTC. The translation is CASSYRPGYEQYF.